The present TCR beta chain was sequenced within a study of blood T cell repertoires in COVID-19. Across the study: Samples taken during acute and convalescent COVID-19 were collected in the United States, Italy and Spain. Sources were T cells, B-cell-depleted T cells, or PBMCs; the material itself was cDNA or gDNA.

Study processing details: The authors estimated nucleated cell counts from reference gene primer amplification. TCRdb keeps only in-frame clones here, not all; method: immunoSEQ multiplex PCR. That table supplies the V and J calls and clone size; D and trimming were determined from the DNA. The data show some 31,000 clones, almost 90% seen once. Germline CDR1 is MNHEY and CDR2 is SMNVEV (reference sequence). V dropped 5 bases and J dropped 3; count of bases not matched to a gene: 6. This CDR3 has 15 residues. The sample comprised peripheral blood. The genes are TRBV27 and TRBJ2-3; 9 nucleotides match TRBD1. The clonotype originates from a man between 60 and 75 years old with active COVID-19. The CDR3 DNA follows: TGTGCCAGCAGTCCATGGGGACAGGGTACAGATACGCAGTATTTT. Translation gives CASSPWGQGTDTQYF.